This TCR beta chain was captured by sequencing in a study of control samples from healthy donors and cancer patients. Sequencing was performed with immunoSEQ multiplex PCR; in TCRdb, only in-frame clones are kept and a portion is missing. The sample holds roughly 100,000 clones; about 92% are singletons and the top ten take around 2.3%. The sequence derives from a woman in her late teens or twenties in good health. Specimen: blood.

CDR3 sequence (DNA): TGCGCCAGCAGTTTCAGGGGGCCTGGGGCCAACGTCCTGACTTTC. Translated: CASSFRGPGANVLTF. J is TRBJ2-6 and V is TRBV23-1, with 8 bases that match TRBD1. TRBV23-1 is known as an ORF, though its function is uncertain. The CDR3 sequence is 15 residues long. J was trimmed by 2 bases and V by 5 bases; bases with no gene match: 2.